What follows is one T cell receptor (beta chain) and its context. Its antigen is unidentified. The record originates from a study of Graves' ophthalmopathy and Graves' hyperthyroidism. Study results and caveats: Stable hyperthyroidism and ophthalmopathy were told apart by a 13-signature model, which achieved roughly 90% sensitivity and roughly 80% specificity. Most expanded thyroid clonotypes above 0.001 frequency also appeared in blood. The model predicted progression of ophthalmopathy with a sensitivity of roughly 65%, and its specificity was 72% to 80%.

Germline CDR1 MNHEY, CDR2 SVGAGI. Trimming pared 0 bases from V and 5 bases from J, leaving 13 bases between. The CDR3 sequence is 15 residues long. Enrolled hyperthyroidism patients had a new diagnosis, a duration under 2 months, and an age of 18 to 65. Scientists amplified the TCR beta CDR3 regions from RNA transcripts. Second-round multiplex PCR followed a first-round RT-PCR using HTBI primers. TCRdb analysed the multiplex PCR reads with MiXCR anew, one entry per CDR3 protein. There are 900,000 to 1,200,000 distinct CDR3 sequences in the sample; about 35% occur only once, and roughly 10% lies in the top ten.

This sequence joins TRBV6-5 and TRBJ1-1; possible D gene TRBD1, 5 bases. The specimen sequenced was peripheral blood or thyroid tissue (not recorded which). This clonotype was obtained from an adult man with Graves' hyperthyroidism. Written as DNA, the CDR3 is TGTGCCAGCAGTTACTCGAACCAGGGTTGGACTGAAGCTTTCTTT. As protein: CASSYSNQGWTEAFF.